The clone carrying this T cell receptor beta chain occurred once. The table came from immunoSEQ multiplex PCR; TCRdb's copy has only in-frame clones and leaves some out. Of 24,000 or so clones listed, about four fifths were seen once; the top ten hold 1.6%. The germline V gene has CDR1 LGHNA and CDR2 YSLEER. The CDR3 has 14 amino acids. V was pared by 0 bases and J by 2 bases, with 7 bases between. This entry comes from a study of PD-L1 blockade in urothelial cancer. Time point meaning: peripheral blood 6 weeks after treatment start. The receptor's source is a man in his 70s with urothelial cancer. Source: PBMCs, taken around atezolizumab (anti-PD-L1) treatment. The rearrangement joins TRBV4-3 to TRBJ2-5; D is unresolved. CDR3 in amino acids: CASSQDHYQETQYF. Here the CDR3 DNA reads TGCGCCAGCAGCCAAGATCACTATCAAGAGACCCAGTACTTC.